The 14 T cell receptor beta chains reported below all come from one sample, sequenced in a study of neurological immune-mediated disorders. Regarding time point: longitudinal time-point 1 (baseline). TCRdb re-called the 5' RACE reads with MiXCR, one entry per CDR3 protein. The data contain about 49,000 distinct CDR3 sequences, 9% to 10% of them singletons. Sequenced sample: PBMCs. The receptor source for this set is a woman in her thirties or forties in good health.

This clonotype was seen repeatedly, ten times or more. The chain is built from TRBV7-2 and TRBJ2-3, with 13 bases lining up with TRBD2. Germline CDR1 is SGHTA and CDR2 is FQGNSA. The CDR3 runs to 14 residues. V dropped 6 bases and J dropped 5; count of bases not matched to a gene: 2. CDR3 protein: CASRLAGGEDTQYF. CDR3 coding DNA: TGTGCCAGCAGACTAGCGGGGGGGGAAGATACGCAGTATTTT.

The sample holds many counts of this clonotype. The chain is built from TRBV12-5 and TRBJ2-7; 15 bases align to TRBD2. This CDR3 has 15 residues. CDR1 LGHNT and CDR2 FRNRAP come from the germline V gene. V lost 5 bases to trimming and J lost 7 bases; unmatched junction nucleotides: 6. For the CDR3, the DNA is TGTGCTAGTGGTCCGGGACTAGCGGGGGGTCGGGAGCAGTACTTC. This translates into CASGPGLAGGREQYF.

The sample holds many counts of this clonotype. This chain joins TRBV5-1 and TRBJ2-2; D may match TRBD1 or TRBD2 (5 bases each). The CDR3 runs 15 residues. The germline V gene encodes CDR1 SGHRS and CDR2 YFSETQ. V lost 7 bases to trimming and J lost 1 base, with 14 bases between them. DNA for the CDR3: TGCGCCAGCTCCCTTGGGGGAATGAACACCGGGGAGCTGTTTTTT. It translates to CASSLGGMNTGELFF.

This clonotype was observed at least ten times. This sequence joins TRBV6-2 or TRBV6-3 and TRBJ2-2; D call uncertain. V lost 5 bases and J 0 bases, leaving 10 bases between the germline ends. CDR1 MNHEY and CDR2 SVGEGT come from the germline V gene. There are 15 residues in the CDR3. In DNA form, the CDR3 reads TGTGCCAGCAGTGGAGATCCCGCGAACACCGGGGAGCTGTTTTTT. Amino acid sequence: CASSGDPANTGELFF.

This clonotype came up many times. The rearrangement joins TRBV20-1 to TRBJ2-5; maybe TRBD2 (5 bases). The CDR3 runs 13 residues. Between the trimmed V and J ends, which lost 3 bases and 4 bases, there was a span of 12 bases. Germline V gives CDR1 DFQATT, CDR2 SNEGSKA (reference sequence). The CDR3 coding sequence is TGCAGTGCTAGCCCCCAGGCGGGAGAGACCCAGTACTTC. It encodes CSASPQAGETQYF.

The sample holds many counts of this clonotype. V gene TRBV5-1 combines with J gene TRBJ1-3; D perhaps matches TRBD1 (5 bases). CDR1 is SGHRS, CDR2 YFSETQ, per germline. This CDR3 region has 13 residues. V lost 4 bases and J 2 bases, leaving 7 bases between the germline ends. CDR3 loop: CASSGGPGNTIYF. The CDR3 nucleotides read TGCGCCAGCAGCGGGGGTCCTGGAAACACCATATATTTT.

This clonotype was found many times. This rearrangement joins TRBV29-1 to TRBJ2-2; 8 nucleotides match TRBD2. The V gene end was trimmed by 6 bases and the J gene end by 5 bases; junction bases not matched to a gene: 11. The CDR3 spans 15 residues. Germline V gene data show CDR1 as SQVTM and CDR2 as ANQGSEA. The CDR3 DNA is TGCAGCGTCTACGGGGGGGGGCAGTCGACCGGGGAGCTGTTTTTT. Amino acids: CSVYGGGQSTGELFF.

The V gene is TRBV28, the J gene TRBJ2-7; perhaps TRBD1 as D (6 bases). Germline CDR1 is MDHEN and CDR2 is SYDVKM. The length of the CDR3 is 15 residues. Between the trimmed V and J ends, which lost 2 bases and 6 bases, there was a span of 17 bases. The CDR3 DNA is TGTGCCAGCAGTTTAGGGGGCGAACAGGGAAGCGAGCAGTACTTC. Translating it yields CASSLGGEQGSEQYF.

This clonotype occurred many times. The rearrangement links TRBV7-2 to TRBJ2-5; possible D gene TRBD2, 5 bases. The V gene's germline CDR1 is SGHTA and CDR2 FQGNSA. CDR3 length: 13 amino acids. Trimming removed 5 bases at V and 4 bases at J, with 11 bases between. In nucleotides, the CDR3 is TGTGCCAGCAGCCCACTAGTTCGAGAGACCCAGTACTTC. Its protein product is CASSPLVRETQYF.

The sample holds many counts of this clonotype. The chain joins TRBV7-2 to TRBJ2-4; the D call may be TRBD1 or TRBD2 (5 bases each). The CDR3 sequence is 14 residues long. Per germline, CDR1 SGHTA and CDR2 FQGNSA. Trimming pared 5 bases from V and 9 bases from J, leaving 17 bases between. The CDR3, as DNA: TGTGCCAGCAGCCGGGACCAGGGTAACGGCATTCAGTACTTC. Amino acid sequence: CASSRDQGNGIQYF.

CDR3 nucleotide sequence: TGTGCCAGCAGCAAGAGACAGGGGGTCACCGGGGAGCTGTTTTTT. This encodes CASSKRQGVTGELFF. The chain joins TRBV11-1 to TRBJ2-2; TRBD1 aligns across 9 bases. The V and J ends lost 5 bases and 4 bases, in that order; junction bases with no gene match: 5. The CDR3 covers 15 residues. Germline CDR1 and CDR2: SGHAT and FQDESV (reference sequence).

This clonotype was recorded many times. J is TRBJ2-5 and V is TRBV12-3 or TRBV12-4; possibly TRBD1 for D (6 bases). This CDR3 spans 15 amino acids. The V end was cut by 3 bases, the J end by 2 bases, with 13 bases between. CDR3: CASSFRGQIQETQYF. CDR3 coding DNA: TGTGCCAGCAGTTTCAGAGGACAGATACAAGAGACCCAGTACTTC.

This clonotype was counted ten times or more. The chain's CDR3 is CSVLGGWGTDTQYF. The DNA for the CDR3 is TGCAGTGTCCTGGGGGGATGGGGCACAGATACGCAGTATTTT. The V call is TRBV20-1, the J call TRBJ2-3, with D perhaps matching TRBD2 (6 bases). The V gene lost 7 bases and the J gene lost 1 base, with 15 bases spanning the gap. The CDR3 is 14 residues long. CDR1 DFQATT and CDR2 SNEGSKA come from the germline V gene (reference sequence).

The V and J genes are TRBV12-3 or TRBV12-4 and TRBJ2-5, with TRBD1 matching over 7 bases. V lost 5 bases to trimming and J lost 3 bases; unmatched junction nucleotides: 9. There are 15 residues in the CDR3. CDR3 residues: CASSPSGQLEETQYF. The CDR3 coding sequence is TGTGCCAGCAGTCCTTCGGGACAGCTCGAAGAGACCCAGTACTTC.